This T cell receptor beta chain was recorded in a study of CD8 T cells in Susac syndrome. The length of the CDR3 is 13 residues. Germline values: CDR1 MNHEY, CDR2 SVGAGI. Trimming removed 6 bases at V and 4 bases at J, with 10 bases between. In this sample, this clonotype turned up once. Random hexamers were used to reverse transcribe an amount of roughly 0.5 to 1 ug RNA. Amplification of TCR beta CDR3 across 54 Vbeta and 13 Jbeta was performed with immunoSEQ multiplex PCR. TCRdb re-analysed the immunoSEQ multiplex PCR reads in MiXCR, keeping a single row per CDR3 protein. This table holds 180,000 or so distinct CDR3 sequences, over 85% found once. The T cells that were sequenced for TCR beta were CD8+ and CD4+ cells from blood. Negative isolation was used for CD8+ and CD4+ T cells and FACS enrichment for TEMRA cells.

This sequence was found in a human donor in good health. The gene calls are TRBV6-5 and TRBJ2-1; tentative D call: TRBD1 (5 bases). The specimen sequenced was CD4+ T cells from PBMCs. The CDR3 loop reads CASSPRGYNEQFF. CDR3 nucleotide sequence: TGTGCCAGCAGCCCTAGGGGTTACAATGAGCAGTTCTTC.